A single sample gave rise to the 19 T cell receptor beta chains below, sequenced in a study of beta chain features in type 1 diabetes. The study reverse transcribed the entire isolated RNA, so it sequenced expressed TCRB transcripts. Here immunoSEQ multiplex PCR was the method, and the copy in TCRdb shows in-frame clones only, minus some. The repertoire has 110,000 to 150,000 clones, just over 9% of them found once; the top ten carry 0.68%. Material for sequencing was central memory CD4+ T cells from blood. All receptors come from a man aged 18 to 30 in good health.

In this sample, this clone turned up a few times. The CDR3 region is CASSHNDGAYEQYF. As DNA, the CDR3 is TGTGCCAGCAGCCACAACGACGGAGCCTACGAGCAGTACTTC. This sequence joins TRBV4-2 and TRBJ2-7, with D uncertain. Germline lookup yields CDR1 LGHNA and CDR2 YNFKEQ. There are 14 residues in the CDR3. Trimming pared 3 bases from V and 2 bases from J, leaving 11 bases between.

The chain is built from TRBV7-2 and TRBJ1-1; D uncertain. The CDR3 is 11 residues long. Trimming left V 1 base short and J 8 bases short, with 5 bases between. Germline CDR1 SGHTA, CDR2 FQGNSA. The CDR3 is CASSLDREAFF. DNA of the CDR3: TGTGCCAGCAGCTTAGATCGGGAAGCTTTCTTT.

A few counts support this clone. V gene TRBV30 combines with J gene TRBJ2-1, with a tentative D call TRBD2 (6 bases). V was shortened by 3 bases and J by 0 bases, with 12 bases between the two germline ends. Germline CDR1 and CDR2: GTSNPN and SVGIG (reference sequence). This CDR3 has 15 amino acids. The CDR3 reads CAWRTGGSSYNEQFF. The CDR3 DNA reads TGTGCCTGGAGAACCGGGGGTAGCTCCTACAATGAGCAGTTCTTC.

The rearrangement joins TRBV7-9 to TRBJ1-1; D ambiguous. V lost 3 bases to trimming and J lost 5 bases, with 16 bases between them. The CDR3 consists of 15 residues. CDR1 and CDR2 (germline): SEHNR, FQNEAQ (reference sequence). The CDR3 is CASSFSLAGSTEAFF. The DNA for the CDR3 is TGTGCCAGCAGCTTTAGTTTGGCGGGGTCGACTGAAGCTTTCTTT. The variable domain in full, with the rest retrieved from reference TRBV7-9 and TRBJ1-1, is DTGVSQNPRHKITKRGQNVTFRCDPISEHNRLYWYRQTLGQGPEFLTYFQNEAQLEKSRLLSDRFSAERPKGSFSTLEIQRTEQGDSAMYLCASSFSLAGSTEAFFGQGTRLTVV.

This clone was counted between two and nine times. The rearrangement uses TRBV5-4 and TRBJ1-1, with D possibly being TRBD1 (6 bases). Looked up from germline, CDR1 is SGHNT and CDR2 is YYREEE (reference sequence). The ends were cut back, 4 bases at V and 2 bases at J, with 15 bases in the middle. This CDR3 spans 15 amino acids. CDR3 residues: CASSEKKQGNTEAFF. Written as DNA, the CDR3 is TGTGCCAGCAGCGAAAAAAAACAGGGCAACACTGAAGCTTTCTTT.

This clone showed up just a few times. The chain links TRBV10-3 to TRBJ1-4; TRBD1 agrees at 9 bases. Germline assignment: CDR1 ENHRY and CDR2 SYGVKD. The CDR3 is made up of 14 amino acids. The junction had 4 bases not matched to a gene; V was cut back by 4 bases and J by 7 bases. In DNA, the CDR3 is TGTGCCATCAGTGGGGACAGGGTCGGTGAAAAACTGTTTTTT. Its translation: CAISGDRVGEKLFF.

The chain is built from TRBV2 and TRBJ1-2; 8 positions agree with TRBD1. The length of the CDR3 is 15 residues. V trimming: 4 bases; J trimming: 4 bases; junction bases outside the gene matches: 8. Germline lookup yields CDR1 SNHLY and CDR2 FYNNEI. CDR3 protein: CASSGGGQGPYGYTF. CDR3 sequence (DNA): TGTGCCAGCAGTGGAGGAGGACAGGGACCCTATGGCTACACCTTC.

This clone was seen more than once but under ten times. V and J are TRBV7-3 and TRBJ2-2; D remains unclear. The CDR3 spans 16 residues. CDR1 SGHTA and CDR2 FQGTGA come from the germline V gene. Trimming left V 2 bases short and J 0 bases short, with 10 bases between. CDR3 region: CASSLQAVANTGELFF. For the CDR3, the DNA is TGTGCCAGCAGCTTACAAGCTGTCGCGAACACCGGGGAGCTGTTTTTT.

The chain uses TRBV28 and TRBJ2-2; TRBD1 aligns across 10 bases. V lost 7 bases, J lost 4 bases, and 3 bases stayed unmatched. Germline V gene sequence: CDR1 MDHEN, CDR2 SYDVKM. This CDR3 spans 14 amino acids. CDR3 bases: TGTGCCAGCAAGGGACAGGGGAGCACCGGGGAGCTGTTTTTT. Its translation: CASKGQGSTGELFF.

The chain carries TRBV5-6 and TRBJ2-4, with 7 bases matching TRBD1. This CDR3 has 13 amino acids. The V gene end was trimmed by 10 bases and the J gene end by 7 bases; junction bases not matched to a gene: 11. Germline CDR1 reads SGHDT; CDR2 reads YYEEEE. The DNA of the CDR3 is TGTGCCTCTAGCATGGGCAGGGGGAACATTCAGTACTTC. This sequence encodes CASSMGRGNIQYF.

This clone was observed a handful of times. The chain carries TRBV4-3 and TRBJ2-2, with D unclear. Germline V lookup: CDR1 LGHNA, CDR2 YSLEER. The CDR3 covers 14 residues. The V gene lost 6 bases and the J gene lost 5 bases, with 13 bases spanning the gap. The CDR3 DNA is TGCGCCAGCAGTTCCGGGTTCAAGACCGGGGAGCTGTTTTTT. Translation: CASSSGFKTGELFF.

This clone was counted between two and nine times. V and J are TRBV7-8 and TRBJ2-7; D might be TRBD1 (5 bases). This CDR3 has 15 amino acids. Germline CDR1 SGHVS, CDR2 FQNEAQ. The V gene lost 3 bases and the J gene lost 0 bases, with 12 bases spanning the gap. The CDR3 here is CASSLETGGSYEQYF. The CDR3 bases are TGTGCCAGCAGCTTGGAAACAGGTGGCTCCTACGAGCAGTACTTC.

The chain uses TRBV12-5 and TRBJ2-5; 8 bases agree with TRBD2. Germline V gives CDR1 LGHNT, CDR2 FRNRAP. The CDR3 consists of 14 residues. V shed 6 bases and J 5 bases; nucleotides not matched to a gene: 8. The CDR3 loop reads CASGLGGDRETQYF. In DNA, the CDR3 is TGTGCTAGTGGCCTCGGGGGGGATCGGGAGACCCAGTACTTC.

This clone turned up a few times. The CDR3 nucleotides read TGTGCCTGCATCGAGGGGGCAGACACTGAAGCTTTCTTT. It yields the protein CACIEGADTEAFF. V is TRBV30 and J is TRBJ1-1, with 7 bases fitting TRBD1. After removal of 6 bases from V and 3 bases from J, the junction contained 7 bases not matched to a gene. The CDR3 length is 13 residues. The germline V gene has CDR1 GTSNPN and CDR2 SVGIG (reference sequence).

This clone was detected a few times. CDR3 sequence: CASSPNRGNQPQHF. Here the CDR3 DNA reads TGTGCCAGCTCACCCAACAGGGGCAATCAGCCCCAGCATTTT. The genes are TRBV18 and TRBJ1-5; tentatively, D is TRBD1 (6 bases). V shed 3 bases and J shed 2 bases, with 8 bases lying between them. This CDR3 has 14 amino acids. CDR1 is KGHSH and CDR2 is LQKENI in the germline V gene.

The chain combines TRBV9 with TRBJ2-7; a weak D match, TRBD1 (7 bases). CDR1 is SGDLS, CDR2 YYNGEE, per germline. V was cut by 0 bases and J by 2 bases, with 12 bases left in between. CDR3 length equals 15 residues. CDR3 region: CASSVGGGGTYEQYF. DNA of the CDR3: TGTGCCAGCAGCGTAGGAGGGGGCGGGACCTACGAGCAGTACTTC.

This clone was observed a few times. CDR3 in amino acids: CASSQNPGGQAYEQYF. The CDR3, as DNA: TGTGCCAGCAGCCAAAACCCCGGGGGGCAAGCCTACGAGCAGTACTTC. The rearrangement joins TRBV4-2 to TRBJ2-7; D may be TRBD2 (7 bases). The germline V gene has CDR1 LGHNA and CDR2 YNFKEQ. Trimming shortened V by 2 bases and J by 2 bases, and 16 bases separated the two germline ends. This CDR3 has 16 residues.

The genes are TRBV7-9 and TRBJ2-2, with 10 bases aligning to TRBD1. CDR3 size: 15 residues. Germline V gives CDR1 SEHNR, CDR2 FQNEAQ (reference sequence). Trimming at V came to 5 bases and at J to 6 bases, leaving 6 bases not matched to a gene. The CDR3 nucleotides read TGTGCCAGCAGCACAGGGACAGGGGTCGCCGGGGAGCTGTTTTTT. Translating it yields CASSTGTGVAGELFF.

This clone was counted only a few times. This chain joins TRBV5-6 and TRBJ1-5, with a weak D call TRBD1 (5 bases). Trimming stripped 4 bases from V and 4 bases from J, with 15 bases between. The CDR3 consists of 15 residues. Per the germline V gene, CDR1 is SGHDT and CDR2 is YYEEEE. The CDR3 loop reads CASSLGPGPNQPQHF. CDR3 nucleotides: TGTGCCAGCAGCCTAGGCCCAGGGCCAAATCAGCCCCAGCATTTT.